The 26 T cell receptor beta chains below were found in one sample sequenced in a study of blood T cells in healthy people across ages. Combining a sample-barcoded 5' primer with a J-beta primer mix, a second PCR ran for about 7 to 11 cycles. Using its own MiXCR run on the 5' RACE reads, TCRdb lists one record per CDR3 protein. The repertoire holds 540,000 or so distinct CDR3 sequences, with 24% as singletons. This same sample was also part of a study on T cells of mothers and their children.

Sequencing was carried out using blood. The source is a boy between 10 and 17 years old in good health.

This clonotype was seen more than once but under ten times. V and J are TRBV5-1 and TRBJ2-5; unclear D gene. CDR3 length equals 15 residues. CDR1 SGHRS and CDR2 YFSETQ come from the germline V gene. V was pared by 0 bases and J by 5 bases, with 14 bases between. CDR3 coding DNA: TGCGCCAGCAGCTTGGCCAGCACCGCCAGGGAGACCCAGTACTTC. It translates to CASSLASTARETQYF.

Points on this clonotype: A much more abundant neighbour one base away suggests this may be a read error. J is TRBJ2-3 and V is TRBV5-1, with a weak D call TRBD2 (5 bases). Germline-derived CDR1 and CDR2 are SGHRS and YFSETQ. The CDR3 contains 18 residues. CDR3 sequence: CASSLEGSRLARTDMQYF. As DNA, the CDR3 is TGCGCCAGCAGCTTGGAAGGCAGCCGGCTAGCCCGCACAGATATGCAGTATTTT.

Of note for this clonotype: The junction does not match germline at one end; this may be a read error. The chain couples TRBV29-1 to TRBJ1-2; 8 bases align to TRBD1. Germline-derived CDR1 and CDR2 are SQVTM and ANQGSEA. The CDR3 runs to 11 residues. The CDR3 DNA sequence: TGCAGCACGAACAGGGGGTATGGCTACAGCTTC. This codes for CSTNRGYGYSF.

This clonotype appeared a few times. CDR3 sequence reads: CASSLVALAEETQYF. CDR3 nucleotide sequence: TGTGCCAGCAGCTTGGTTGCCCTGGCGGAAGAGACCCAGTACTTC. V gene TRBV5-5 combines with J gene TRBJ2-1; unclear D gene. The J call is uncertain, as TRBJ2-5 better fits the DNA end. This CDR3 region has 15 residues. CDR1 and CDR2 (germline): SGHKS, YYEKEE (reference sequence).

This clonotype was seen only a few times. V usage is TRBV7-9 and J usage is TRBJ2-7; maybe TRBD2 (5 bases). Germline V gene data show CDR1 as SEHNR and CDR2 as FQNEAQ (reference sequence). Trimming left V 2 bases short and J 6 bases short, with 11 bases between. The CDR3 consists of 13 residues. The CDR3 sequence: CASSLLYRGEQYF. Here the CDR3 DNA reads TGTGCCAGCAGCTTATTGTATCGGGGCGAGCAGTACTTC.

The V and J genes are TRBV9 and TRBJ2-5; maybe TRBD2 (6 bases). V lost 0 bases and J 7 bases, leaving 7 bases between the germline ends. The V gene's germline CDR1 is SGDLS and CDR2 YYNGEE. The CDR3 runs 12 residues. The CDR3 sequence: CASSVVEGTQYF. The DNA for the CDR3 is TGTGCCAGCAGCGTAGTGGAGGGGACCCAGTACTTC.

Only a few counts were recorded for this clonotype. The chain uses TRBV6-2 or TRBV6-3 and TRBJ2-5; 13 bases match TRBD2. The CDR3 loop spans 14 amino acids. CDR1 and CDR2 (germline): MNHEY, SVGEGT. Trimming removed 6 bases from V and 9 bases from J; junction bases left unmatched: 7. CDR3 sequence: CASRPGLAGAAQYF. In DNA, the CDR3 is TGTGCCAGCAGACCCGGACTAGCGGGAGCCGCCCAGTACTTC.

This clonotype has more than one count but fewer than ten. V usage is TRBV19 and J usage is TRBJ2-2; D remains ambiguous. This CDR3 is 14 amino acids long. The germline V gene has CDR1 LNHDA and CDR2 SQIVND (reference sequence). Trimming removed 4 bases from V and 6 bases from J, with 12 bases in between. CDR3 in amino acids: CASSNPLRAGELFF. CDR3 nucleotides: TGTGCCAGTAGTAATCCCCTTAGAGCCGGGGAGCTGTTTTTT.

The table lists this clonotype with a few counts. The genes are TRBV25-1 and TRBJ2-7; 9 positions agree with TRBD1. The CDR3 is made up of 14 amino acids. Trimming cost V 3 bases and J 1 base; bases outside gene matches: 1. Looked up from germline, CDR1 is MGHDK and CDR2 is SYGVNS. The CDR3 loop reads CASSEGQGSYEQYF. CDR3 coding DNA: TGTGCCAGCAGTGAGGGACAGGGATCCTACGAGCAGTACTTC.

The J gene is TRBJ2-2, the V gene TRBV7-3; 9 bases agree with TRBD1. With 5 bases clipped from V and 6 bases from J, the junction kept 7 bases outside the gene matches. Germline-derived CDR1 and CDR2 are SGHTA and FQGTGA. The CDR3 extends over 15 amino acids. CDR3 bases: TGTGCCAGCAGCCGAACAGGGGGCTGGGCCGGGGAGCTGTTTTTT. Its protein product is CASSRTGGWAGELFF.

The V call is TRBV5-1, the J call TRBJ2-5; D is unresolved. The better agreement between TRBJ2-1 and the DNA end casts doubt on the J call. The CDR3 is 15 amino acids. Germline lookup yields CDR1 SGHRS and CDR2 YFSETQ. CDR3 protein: CASSLARVTYNEQFF. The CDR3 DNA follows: TGCGCCAGCAGCTTGGCCCGGGTAACCTACAATGAGCAGTTCTTC.

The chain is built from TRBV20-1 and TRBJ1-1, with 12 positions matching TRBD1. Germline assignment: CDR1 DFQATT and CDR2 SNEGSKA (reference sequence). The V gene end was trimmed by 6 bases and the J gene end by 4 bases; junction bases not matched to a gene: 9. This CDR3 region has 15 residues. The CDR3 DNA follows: TGCAGTGCAAAAAGGGACAGGGGGCGAAGCACTGAAGCTTTCTTT. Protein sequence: CSAKRDRGRSTEAFF.

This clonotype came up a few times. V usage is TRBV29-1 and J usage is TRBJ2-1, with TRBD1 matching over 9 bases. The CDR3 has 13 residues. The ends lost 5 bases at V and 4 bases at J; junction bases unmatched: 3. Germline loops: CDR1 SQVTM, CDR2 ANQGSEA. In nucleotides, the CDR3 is TGCAGCGTTTCGGACAGGGGATACAATGAGCAGTTCTTC. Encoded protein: CSVSDRGYNEQFF.

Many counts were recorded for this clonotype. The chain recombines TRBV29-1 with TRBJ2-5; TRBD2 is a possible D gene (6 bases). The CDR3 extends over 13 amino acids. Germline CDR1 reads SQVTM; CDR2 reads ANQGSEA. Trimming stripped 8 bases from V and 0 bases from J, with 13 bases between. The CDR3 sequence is CSLTPGDQETQYF. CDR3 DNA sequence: TGCAGCCTAACCCCGGGGGACCAAGAGACCCAGTACTTC.

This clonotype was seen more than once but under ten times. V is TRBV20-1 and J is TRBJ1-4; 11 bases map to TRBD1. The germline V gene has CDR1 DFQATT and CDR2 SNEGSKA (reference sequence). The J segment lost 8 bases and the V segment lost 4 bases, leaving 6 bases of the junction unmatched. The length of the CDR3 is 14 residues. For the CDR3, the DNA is TGCAGTGCTACTGGGACAGGGGGTGGGGAAAAACTGTTTTTT. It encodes CSATGTGGGEKLFF.

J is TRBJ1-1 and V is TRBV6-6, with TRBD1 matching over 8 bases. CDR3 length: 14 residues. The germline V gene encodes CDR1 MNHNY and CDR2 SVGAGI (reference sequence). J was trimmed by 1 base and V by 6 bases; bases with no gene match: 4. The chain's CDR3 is CASSRGQGNTEAFF. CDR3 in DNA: TGTGCCAGCAGCCGAGGACAGGGGAACACTGAAGCTTTCTTT.

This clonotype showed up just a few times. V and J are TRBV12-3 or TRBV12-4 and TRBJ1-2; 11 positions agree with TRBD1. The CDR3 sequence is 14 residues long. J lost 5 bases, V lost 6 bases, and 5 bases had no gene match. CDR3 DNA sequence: TGTGCCAGCAGCACAGGACAGGGGGCTTATGGCTACACCTTC. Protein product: CASSTGQGAYGYTF.

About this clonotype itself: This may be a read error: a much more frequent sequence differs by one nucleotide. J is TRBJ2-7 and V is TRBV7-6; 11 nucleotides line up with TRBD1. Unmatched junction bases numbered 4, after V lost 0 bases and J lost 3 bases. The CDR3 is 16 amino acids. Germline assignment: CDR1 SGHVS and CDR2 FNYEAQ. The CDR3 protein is CASSLADRGPNYEQYF. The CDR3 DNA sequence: TGTGCCAGCAGCTTAGCGGACAGGGGGCCCAACTACGAGCAGTACTTC.

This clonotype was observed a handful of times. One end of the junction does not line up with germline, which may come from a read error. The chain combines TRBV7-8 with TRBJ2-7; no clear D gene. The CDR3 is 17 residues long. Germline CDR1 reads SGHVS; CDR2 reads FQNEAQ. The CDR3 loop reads CANSFNPLTESSHEQYF. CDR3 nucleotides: TGTGCCAACAGCTTTAACCCACTTACAGAGAGCTCCCACGAGCAGTACTTC.

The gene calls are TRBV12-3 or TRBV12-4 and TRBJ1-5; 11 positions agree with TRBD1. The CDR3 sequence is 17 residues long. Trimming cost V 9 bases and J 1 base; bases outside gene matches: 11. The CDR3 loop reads CASGAGTGGPSNQPQHF. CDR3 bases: TGTGCCAGTGGAGCCGGGACAGGGGGACCAAGCAATCAGCCCCAGCATTTT.

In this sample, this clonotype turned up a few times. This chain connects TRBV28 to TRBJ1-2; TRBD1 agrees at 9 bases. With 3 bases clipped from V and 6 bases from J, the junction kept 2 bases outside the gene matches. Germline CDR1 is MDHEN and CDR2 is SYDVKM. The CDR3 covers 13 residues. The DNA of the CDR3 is TGTGCCAGCAGTTTTAGGGACAGGGATGGCTACACCTTC. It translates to CASSFRDRDGYTF.

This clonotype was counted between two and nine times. CDR3 nucleotides: TGTGCCAGCAGTTACTCGACGGCGGGAACCTCAAGCTCCTACAATGAGCAGTTCTTC. This sequence encodes CASSYSTAGTSSSYNEQFF. The chain couples TRBV6-5 to TRBJ2-1, with D perhaps TRBD2 (6 bases). Germline-derived CDR1 and CDR2 are MNHEY and SVGAGI. V was shortened by 0 bases and J by 0 bases, with 18 bases between the two germline ends. The CDR3 consists of 19 residues.

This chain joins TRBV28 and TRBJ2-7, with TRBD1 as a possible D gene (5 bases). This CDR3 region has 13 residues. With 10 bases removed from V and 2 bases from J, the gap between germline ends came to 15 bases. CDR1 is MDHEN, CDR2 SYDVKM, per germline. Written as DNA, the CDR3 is TGTGCCACCTACCAAACGACAGCCTACGAGCAGTACTTC. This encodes CATYQTTAYEQYF.

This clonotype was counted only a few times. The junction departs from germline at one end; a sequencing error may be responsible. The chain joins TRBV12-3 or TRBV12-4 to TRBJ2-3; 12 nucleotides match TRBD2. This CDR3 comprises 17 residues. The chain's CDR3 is CASSLNGLAGKTDTQCF. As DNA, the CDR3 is TGTGCCAGCAGTTTAAACGGACTAGCGGGAAAAACAGATACGCAGTGTTTT.

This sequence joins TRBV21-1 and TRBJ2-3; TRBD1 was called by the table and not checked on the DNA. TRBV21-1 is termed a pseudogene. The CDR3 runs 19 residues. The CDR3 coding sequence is TGTGCCAGCAGCAAAGGAACGGTCTACAGGGGAGATAGGACAGATACGCAGTATTTT. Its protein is CASSKGTVYRGDRTDTQYF.

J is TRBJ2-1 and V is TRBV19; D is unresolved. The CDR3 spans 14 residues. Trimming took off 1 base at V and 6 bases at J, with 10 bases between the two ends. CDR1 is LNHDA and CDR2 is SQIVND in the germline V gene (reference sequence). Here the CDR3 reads CASSIGPYPNEQFF. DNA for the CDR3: TGTGCCAGTAGTATAGGACCTTACCCCAATGAGCAGTTCTTC.